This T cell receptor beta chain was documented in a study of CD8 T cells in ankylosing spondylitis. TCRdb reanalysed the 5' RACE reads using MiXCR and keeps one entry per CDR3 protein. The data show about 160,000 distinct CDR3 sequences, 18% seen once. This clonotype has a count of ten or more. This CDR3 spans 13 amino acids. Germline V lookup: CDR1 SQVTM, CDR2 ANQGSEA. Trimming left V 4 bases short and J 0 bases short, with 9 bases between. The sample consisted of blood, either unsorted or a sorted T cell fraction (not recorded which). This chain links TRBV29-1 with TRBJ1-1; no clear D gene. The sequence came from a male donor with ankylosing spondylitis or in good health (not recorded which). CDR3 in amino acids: CSVVQSMNTEAFF. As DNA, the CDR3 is TGCAGCGTTGTACAGAGCATGAACACTGAAGCTTTCTTT.